These 21 T cell receptor beta chains share one sample of origin, sequenced in a study of Ad26.COV2.S vaccination and SARS-CoV-2 variants. Treatment noted: around 19 received Ad26.COV2.S at low or high dose, single or two shots; 5 received placebo; per-sample allocation not given. Samples came from day 63 after the first vaccine or placebo injection. Libraries were prepared by immunoSEQ multiplex PCR; TCRdb keeps only in-frame clonotypes and omits some of them. The repertoire includes 300,000 to 400,000 clones, about 88% of them detected once, and around 11% sits in the top ten. The starting material was peripheral blood, obtained in a trial of Ad26.COV2.S vaccine versus placebo. Receptors were obtained from a person aged 18-60 years who received the Ad26.COV2.S COVID-19 vaccine or a placebo.

The J gene is TRBJ2-1, the V gene TRBV7-9, with TRBD2 matching over 8 bases. Unmatched junction bases numbered 12, after V lost 7 bases and J lost 7 bases. The CDR3 spans 15 residues. CDR1 and CDR2 from the germline V gene are SEHNR and FQNEAQ (reference sequence). This CDR3 reads CASTLPGLAHNEQFF. CDR3 bases: TGTGCCAGCACCCTCCCAGGACTAGCCCATAATGAGCAGTTCTTC.

The chain couples TRBV5-6 to TRBJ2-7; TRBD2 matches 10 bases. With 2 bases clipped from V and 3 bases from J, the junction kept 5 bases outside the gene matches. CDR3 length: 15 residues. Germline CDR1 and CDR2: SGHDT and YYEEEE. CDR3 sequence: CASSFPGTSVYEQYF. The CDR3 DNA reads as TGTGCCAGCAGCTTCCCCGGGACTAGCGTCTACGAGCAGTACTTC.

This clone was counted a single time. V and J are TRBV7-8 and TRBJ2-1; tentatively, D is TRBD2 (6 bases). The CDR3 is 16 amino acids. Trimming took 1 base from V and 4 from J, leaving 14 bases between them. The germline V gene encodes CDR1 SGHVS and CDR2 FQNEAQ. This chain's CDR3 is CASSLGVGRGYNEQFF. CDR3 DNA: TGTGCCAGCAGCTTAGGGGTTGGGCGGGGATACAATGAGCAGTTCTTC.

CDR3 in DNA: TGTGCCAGCAGTTACAGGGGTACTGAGCAGTTCTTC. This codes for CASSYRGTEQFF. The rearrangement uses TRBV12-3 or TRBV12-4 and TRBJ2-1; 7 bases are a match to TRBD1. Germline trimming cut 4 bases from V and 9 bases from J; bases unmatched to any gene: 3. This CDR3 is 12 amino acids long.

The chain links TRBV7-3 to TRBJ1-1, with D tentatively TRBD1 (5 bases). Germline CDR1 reads SGHTA; CDR2 reads FQGTGA. The CDR3 has 12 residues. V lost 4 bases and J lost 6, with 9 bases in between. CDR3 bases: TGTGCCAGCAGCTCAGGGAATTCTGAAGCTTTCTTT. This translates into CASSSGNSEAFF.

The gene calls are TRBV11-2 and TRBJ2-1; D is uncertain. Trimming shortened V by 1 base and J by 9 bases, and 7 bases separated the two germline ends. The CDR3 has 12 residues. The germline V gene encodes CDR1 SGHAT and CDR2 FQNNGV. The CDR3 DNA follows: TGTGCCAGCAGCTTAGCCCTCCCTGAGCAGTTCTTC. Translated, it gives CASSLALPEQFF.

Here the CDR3 reads CATSDFTRGGGAFF. The CDR3 DNA is TGTGCCACCAGTGATTTTACCAGGGGGGGAGGAGCTTTCTTT. The chain has TRBV24-1 and TRBJ1-1; 7 nucleotides match TRBD1. Germline CDR1 reads KGHDR; CDR2 reads SFDVKD. This CDR3 comprises 14 residues. The V gene end was trimmed by 1 base and the J gene end by 10 bases; junction bases not matched to a gene: 8.

This chain links TRBV11-2 with TRBJ2-3, with D maybe TRBD1 (6 bases). Germline CDR1 reads SGHAT; CDR2 reads FQNNGV. The CDR3 is made up of 15 amino acids. Trimming left V 5 bases short and J 4 bases short, with 16 bases between. The CDR3 region is CASSPGAGRSDTQYF. The DNA of the CDR3 is TGTGCCAGCAGCCCAGGGGCGGGCCGGTCAGATACGCAGTATTTT.

This clone was seen a few times. The chain recombines TRBV7-2 with TRBJ1-5, with TRBD1 as a possible D gene (5 bases). V lost 1 base and J 9 bases, leaving 16 bases between the germline ends. CDR3 length equals 15 residues. The germline gives CDR1 SGHTA, CDR2 FQGNSA. The DNA for the CDR3 is TGTGCCAGCAGCTTAGAGGCAGGGAATCAGGGGCCCCAGCATTTT. Protein product: CASSLEAGNQGPQHF.

This clone occurred once. The CDR3 DNA follows: TGCGCCAGCAGCCAAGATAGGGGGCCCGGCGAGCAGTACTTC. It yields the protein CASSQDRGPGEQYF. J is TRBJ2-7 and V is TRBV4-3, with 7 positions matching TRBD1. This CDR3 is 14 amino acids long. Germline CDR1 reads LGHNA; CDR2 reads YSLEER. V shed 0 bases, J shed 6 bases, and the junction held 5 bases outside the gene matches.

V and J are TRBV27 and TRBJ1-1; D is unclear. V was cut by 3 bases and J by 0 bases, with 11 bases left in between. The CDR3 length is 15 residues. Germline-derived CDR1 and CDR2 are MNHEY and SMNVEV (reference sequence). The CDR3, as DNA: TGTGCCAGCAGTTTCTACGGCAGCATGAACACTGAAGCTTTCTTT. It specifies CASSFYGSMNTEAFF.

For this clone: Other DNA sequences within the sample encode an identical CDR3. The genes are TRBV2 and TRBJ2-5; D is uncertain. The CDR3 is made up of 11 amino acids. Deletions cut 4 bases from V and 4 bases from J, with 4 bases between. The germline V gene encodes CDR1 SNHLY and CDR2 FYNNEI. In DNA, the CDR3 is TGTGCCAGCAGTGGCGGAGAGACCCAGTACTTC. Its protein is CASSGGETQYF.

The CDR3 DNA reads as TGCAGCGTTGAAGATAAGGGGGGACAGGGATTGAATAAACTGTTTTTT. Residues: CSVEDKGGQGLNKLFF. This sequence joins TRBV29-1 and TRBJ1-4, with TRBD1 identical over 9 bases. J lost 11 bases, V lost 0 bases, and 13 bases had no gene match. CDR1 SQVTM and CDR2 ANQGSEA come from the germline V gene. The CDR3 totals 16 residues.

V is TRBV5-6 and J is TRBJ2-1, with 9 bases fitting TRBD1. With 3 bases clipped from V and 6 bases from J, the junction kept 10 bases outside the gene matches. From germline, CDR1 is SGHDT and CDR2 YYEEEE. The CDR3 length is 16 residues. The CDR3 bases are TGTGCCAGCAGCTGGAAACCGGGACAGGGCCTCAATGAGCAGTTCTTC. This translates into CASSWKPGQGLNEQFF.

The rearrangement uses TRBV7-9 and TRBJ1-1, with a tentative D call TRBD1 (5 bases). CDR1 is SEHNR and CDR2 is FQNEAQ in the germline V gene (reference sequence). The CDR3 totals 15 residues. The ends were cut back, 0 bases at V and 3 bases at J, with 11 bases in the middle. The CDR3 here is CASSLAQGKDTEAFF. The CDR3 nucleotides are TGTGCCAGCAGCTTAGCCCAGGGAAAGGACACTGAAGCTTTCTTT.

This clone was seen just once. This rearrangement joins TRBV10-3 to TRBJ2-1; TRBD2 matches 7 bases. The V and J ends lost 4 bases and 5 bases, in that order; junction bases with no gene match: 5. The germline CDR1 and CDR2 sequences are ENHRY and SYGVKD. The length of the CDR3 is 14 residues. Here the CDR3 reads CAISGQAGNNEQFF. The DNA for the CDR3 is TGTGCCATCAGTGGGCAAGCGGGGAACAATGAGCAGTTCTTC.

This chain links TRBV7-3 with TRBJ2-7, with TRBD2 matching over 10 bases. V trimming: 3 bases; J trimming: 7 bases; junction bases outside the gene matches: 9. Germline V gene sequence: CDR1 SGHTA, CDR2 FQGTGA. CDR3 length: 15 residues. CDR3 DNA sequence: TGTGCCAGCAGCTTGCGCCTAGCGGGAGTAGGGGAGCAGTACTTC. This encodes CASSLRLAGVGEQYF.

Turning to this clone: The DNA is omitted, as the CDR3 cannot be located on it reliably, and the CDR3 follows TCRdb's listing. This chain connects TRBV12-3 or TRBV12-4 to TRBJ2-3. Counting both end residues, the CDR3 totals 13 amino acids. The CDR3 spells CASSSSTTDTQYF.

The chain is built from TRBV7-9 and TRBJ1-3, with a possible D match to TRBD1 (6 bases). The germline V gene has CDR1 SEHNR and CDR2 FQNEAQ (reference sequence). Trimming removed 8 bases at V and 0 bases at J, with 11 bases between. The length of the CDR3 is 14 residues. This CDR3 reads CASRGQGSGNTIYF. CDR3 nucleotide sequence: TGTGCCAGCCGGGGGCAGGGCTCTGGAAACACCATATATTTT.

The chain carries TRBV11-2 and TRBJ1-5; D remains unclear. This CDR3 spans 14 amino acids. V was pared by 4 bases and J by 4 bases, with 11 bases between. Germline V gene data show CDR1 as SGHAT and CDR2 as FQNNGV. The CDR3 here is CASSSNRGNQPQHF. In DNA, the CDR3 is TGTGCCAGCAGCTCCAATAGAGGGAATCAGCCCCAGCATTTT.

The chain couples TRBV27 to TRBJ2-7, with a possible D match to TRBD2 (5 bases). The germline V gene has CDR1 MNHEY and CDR2 SMNVEV (reference sequence). V was clipped by 2 bases and J by 3 bases, with 23 bases between them. This CDR3 region has 18 residues. This chain's CDR3 is CASSLNPYTAGLFYEQYF. The CDR3 coding sequence is TGTGCCAGCAGTTTAAATCCGTATACGGCGGGTCTCTTCTACGAGCAGTACTTC.